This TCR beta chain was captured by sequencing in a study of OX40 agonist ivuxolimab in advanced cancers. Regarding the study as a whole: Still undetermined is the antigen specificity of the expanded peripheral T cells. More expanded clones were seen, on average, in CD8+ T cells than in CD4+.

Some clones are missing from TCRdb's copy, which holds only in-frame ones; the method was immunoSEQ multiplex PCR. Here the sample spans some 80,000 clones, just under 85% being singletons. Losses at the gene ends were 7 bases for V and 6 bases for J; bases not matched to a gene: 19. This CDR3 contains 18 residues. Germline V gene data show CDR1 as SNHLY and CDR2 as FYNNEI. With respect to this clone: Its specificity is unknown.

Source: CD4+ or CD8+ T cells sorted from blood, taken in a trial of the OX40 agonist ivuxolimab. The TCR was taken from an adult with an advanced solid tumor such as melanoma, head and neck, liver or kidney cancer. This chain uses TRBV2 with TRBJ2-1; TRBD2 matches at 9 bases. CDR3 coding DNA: TGTGCCAGCAAGAGTCTCCTCCTAGCGGGGAGGGGGGTCAATGAGCAGTTCTTC. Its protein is CASKSLLLAGRGVNEQFF.